One T cell receptor beta chain is described in this entry. The CDR3 has 12 amino acids. Germline V gene sequence: CDR1 GTSNPN, CDR2 SVGIG (reference sequence). V dropped 3 bases and J dropped 7; count of bases not matched to a gene: 4. This sample is part of a study of blood T cell repertoires in COVID-19. Study background: Samples of COVID-19 (acute and convalescent) were obtained from the United States, Italy and Spain. PBMCs, B-cell-depleted T cells, or T cells provided the cDNA or gDNA that made up the material.

Original data processing: For nucleated cells, counts were estimated from reference gene primer amplification. This table comes from immunoSEQ multiplex PCR, and its TCRdb copy is limited to in-frame clones, with some not included. That table furnishes V, J and clone size, whereas the DNA furnished D and trimming. Found here are around 200,000 clones, 86% of them singletons; the top ten hold roughly 4%. Participants came from some 23 US areas, aged about 18 to 90 years. The chain is built from TRBV30 and TRBJ1-2, with 8 nucleotides matching TRBD1. Sequencing used PBMCs or T cells enriched from blood (not recorded which). This TCR was recovered from a woman under 40 who had been exposed to COVID-19. CDR3 loop: CAWRDRGSGYTF. CDR3 DNA: TGTGCCTGGAGAGACAGGGGTTCTGGCTACACCTTC.